This is a list of T cell receptor beta chains from one sample in a study of liver allograft versus peripheral blood T cells. TCRdb re-derived calls from the reads in MiXCR, one entry per CDR3 protein. The table includes thousands of distinct CDR3 sequences, around 17% detected once. The receptors were gathered from a human patient who had a liver transplant. Some T cells could come from the graft donor. The CDR3 runs from the conserved cysteine through the conserved F or W. Fields, in order: D gene, V gene, clone size, J gene, CDR3 DNA, CDR3 protein. D genes are given only for firm matches. The size of a clone is reported for some rows only, either as once, few or many, or as a class for expanded clones.

D gene: -
V gene: TRBV7-2
clone size: many
J gene: TRBJ1-6
CDR3 DNA: TGTGCCAGCAGCCAGGGGTATAATAATTCACCCCTCCACTTT
CDR3 protein: CASSQGYNNSPLHF

D gene: -
V gene: TRBV18
clone size: -
J gene: TRBJ1-1
CDR3 DNA: TGTGCCAGCTCACCCTCTGACGGACTCCTGTTGGACACTGAAGCTTTCTTT
CDR3 protein: CASSPSDGLLLDTEAFF

D gene: -
V gene: TRBV15
clone size: medium-sized
J gene: TRBJ2-2
CDR3 DNA: TGTGCCACCAGTGACCGGCCGAACACCGGGGAGCTGTTTTTT
CDR3 protein: CATSDRPNTGELFF

D gene: -
V gene: TRBV15
clone size: medium-sized
J gene: TRBJ1-1
CDR3 DNA: TGTGCCACCAGCAGAGATGAGGGGGATGAAGCTTTCTTT
CDR3 protein: CATSRDEGDEAFF

D gene: TRBD2
V gene: TRBV27
clone size: many
J gene: TRBJ2-1
CDR3 DNA: TGTGCCAGCAGGCCAGGACTAGTTTACAATGAGCAGTTCTTC
CDR3 protein: CASRPGLVYNEQFF

D gene: -
V gene: TRBV12-3/TRBV12-4
clone size: few
J gene: TRBJ2-5
CDR3 DNA: TGTGCCAGCAGTTTAGGACTGCCCCAAGAGACCCAGTACTTC
CDR3 protein: CASSLGLPQETQYF

D gene: -
V gene: TRBV25-1
clone size: few
J gene: TRBJ1-2
CDR3 DNA: TGTGCCAGCAGTGAGCTGGGGGGAATCTATGGCTACACCTTC
CDR3 protein: CASSELGGIYGYTF

D gene: TRBD1
V gene: TRBV30
clone size: -
J gene: TRBJ1-1
CDR3 DNA: TGTGCCTGCGAGGGACAGATAGCTTTCTTT
CDR3 protein: CACEGQIAFF

D gene: -
V gene: TRBV5-6
clone size: many
J gene: TRBJ2-2
CDR3 DNA: TGTGCCAGCAGCTTTCGTCCAGGCACCGGGGAGCTGTTTTTT
CDR3 protein: CASSFRPGTGELFF

D gene: -
V gene: TRBV18
clone size: medium-sized
J gene: TRBJ1-3
CDR3 DNA: TGTGCCAGCTCACCAGCAGACAGCTCTGGAAACACCATATATTTT
CDR3 protein: CASSPADSSGNTIYF

D gene: -
V gene: TRBV27
clone size: medium-sized
J gene: TRBJ1-6
CDR3 DNA: TGTGCCAGCAGTTCCGACGGACTTTCACCCCTCCACTTT
CDR3 protein: CASSSDGLSPLHF

D gene: TRBD1
V gene: TRBV19
clone size: few
J gene: TRBJ1-1
CDR3 DNA: TGTGCCAGTAGTATAGTGACAGGGGGCAATACTGAAGCTTTCTTT
CDR3 protein: CASSIVTGGNTEAFF

D gene: -
V gene: TRBV28
clone size: -
J gene: TRBJ1-1
CDR3 DNA: TGTGCCAGCAGTTTAGGAGAGGGTTCACTGGTCACTGAAGCTTTCTTT
CDR3 protein: CASSLGEGSLVTEAFF

D gene: -
V gene: TRBV5-6
clone size: many
J gene: TRBJ1-6
CDR3 DNA: TGTGCCAGCAGCTTATGGCCGCCCGACTATAATTCACCCCTCCACTTT
CDR3 protein: CASSLWPPDYNSPLHF

D gene: -
V gene: TRBV12-3/TRBV12-4
clone size: few
J gene: TRBJ2-5
CDR3 DNA: TGTGCCAGCAGTTTAGGGTATCCCGGGACCGAAGAGACCCAGTACTTC
CDR3 protein: CASSLGYPGTEETQYF

D gene: -
V gene: TRBV19
clone size: many
J gene: TRBJ2-7
CDR3 DNA: TGTGCCAGTAGCGTTGGAAGCTCCTACGAGCAGTACTTC
CDR3 protein: CASSVGSSYEQYF

D gene: -
V gene: TRBV9
clone size: few
J gene: TRBJ1-4
CDR3 DNA: TGTGCCAGCAGCGTAGAAGGTGCCACAACTAATGAAAAACTGTTTTTT
CDR3 protein: CASSVEGATTNEKLFF

D gene: -
V gene: TRBV6-5
clone size: few
J gene: TRBJ2-7
CDR3 DNA: TGTGCCAGCAGTTACTCGGGGCGTGCGGAGCAGTACTTC
CDR3 protein: CASSYSGRAEQYF

D gene: TRBD2
V gene: TRBV27
clone size: -
J gene: TRBJ2-1
CDR3 DNA: TGTGCCAGCAGTTTGACTAGCGGTTTCAATGAGCAGTTCTTC
CDR3 protein: CASSLTSGFNEQFF

D gene: -
V gene: TRBV9
clone size: many
J gene: TRBJ2-3
CDR3 DNA: TGTGCCAGCAGCGAAGAGGCAGGGGCAGATACGCAGTATTTT
CDR3 protein: CASSEEAGADTQYF

D gene: -
V gene: TRBV18
clone size: many
J gene: TRBJ1-5
CDR3 DNA: TGTGCCAGCTCACGATTCCCTCCTTATAGCAATCAGCCCCAGCATTTT
CDR3 protein: CASSRFPPYSNQPQHF

D gene: -
V gene: TRBV5-6
clone size: many
J gene: TRBJ1-2
CDR3 DNA: TGTGCCAGCAGCTTGTCTGGGTGGGAGAACTATGGCTACACCTTC
CDR3 protein: CASSLSGWENYGYTF

D gene: -
V gene: TRBV6-1
clone size: many
J gene: TRBJ1-5
CDR3 DNA: TGTGCCAGCCTGGGATTTAGCAATCAGCCCCAGCATTTT
CDR3 protein: CASLGFSNQPQHF

D gene: TRBD1
V gene: TRBV9
clone size: many
J gene: TRBJ1-3
CDR3 DNA: TGTGCCAGCAGCCCCGGGGACAGGAGCTCTGGAAACACCATATATTTT
CDR3 protein: CASSPGDRSSGNTIYF

D gene: TRBD1
V gene: TRBV28
clone size: -
J gene: TRBJ2-1
CDR3 DNA: TGTGCCACCTCAGGTTTGACAGGGGGCGCGGGTTACAATGAGCAGTTCTTC
CDR3 protein: CATSGLTGGAGYNEQFF

D gene: TRBD2
V gene: TRBV20-1
clone size: many
J gene: TRBJ2-3
CDR3 DNA: TGCAGTGCTAGAGACGACGGCCCAGGGACTAGCGGGGGCCGAGAGGCAGATACGCAGTATTTT
CDR3 protein: CSARDDGPGTSGGREADTQYF

D gene: -
V gene: TRBV9
clone size: medium-sized
J gene: TRBJ2-1
CDR3 DNA: TGTGCCAGCAGCGCTTACGGGCTAGGCCCCTACAATGAGCAGTTCTTC
CDR3 protein: CASSAYGLGPYNEQFF

D gene: -
V gene: TRBV28
clone size: few
J gene: TRBJ2-1
CDR3 DNA: TGTGCCAGCAGCCTGATCCTGGGTGAGCAGTTCTTC
CDR3 protein: CASSLILGEQFF

D gene: -
V gene: TRBV14
clone size: -
J gene: TRBJ1-3
CDR3 DNA: TGTGCCAGCAGCCAGGGGACTGGAAACACCATATATTTT
CDR3 protein: CASSQGTGNTIYF

D gene: TRBD1
V gene: TRBV19
clone size: many
J gene: TRBJ1-4
CDR3 DNA: TGTGCCAGTAGTACCAACCGACAGGGAGTAAATGAAAAACTGTTTTTT
CDR3 protein: CASSTNRQGVNEKLFF

D gene: -
V gene: TRBV12-3/TRBV12-4
clone size: many
J gene: TRBJ1-3
CDR3 DNA: TGTGCCAGCAGTTACGGGGGCCTGGGAAACACCATATATTTT
CDR3 protein: CASSYGGLGNTIYF

D gene: -
V gene: TRBV19
clone size: many
J gene: TRBJ1-2
CDR3 DNA: TGTGCCAGTAGTATTAACAGCCCTATCTATGGCTACACCTTC
CDR3 protein: CASSINSPIYGYTF

D gene: -
V gene: TRBV6-6
clone size: many
J gene: TRBJ1-1
CDR3 DNA: TGTGCCAGCAGTACGTTCGGGGGGAACACTGAAGCTTTCTTT
CDR3 protein: CASSTFGGNTEAFF

D gene: TRBD1
V gene: TRBV28
clone size: many
J gene: TRBJ1-1
CDR3 DNA: TGTGCCAGCAGGGGACAGGGGTGGACTGAAGCTTTCTTT
CDR3 protein: CASRGQGWTEAFF

D gene: -
V gene: TRBV27
clone size: few
J gene: TRBJ2-7
CDR3 DNA: TGTGCCAGCAGTTTAACGGGAGACTACGAGCAGTACTTC
CDR3 protein: CASSLTGDYEQYF

D gene: -
V gene: TRBV6-2/TRBV6-3
clone size: few
J gene: TRBJ2-7
CDR3 DNA: TGTGCCAGCAGTTACTCGGGAGAGCGGCGAACCTACGAGCAGTACTTC
CDR3 protein: CASSYSGERRTYEQYF

D gene: -
V gene: TRBV12-3/TRBV12-4
clone size: -
J gene: TRBJ2-7
CDR3 DNA: TGTGCCAGCAGAGGTCAGGGGTTTTACGAGCAGTACTTC
CDR3 protein: CASRGQGFYEQYF

D gene: TRBD2
V gene: TRBV12-3/TRBV12-4
clone size: -
J gene: TRBJ2-1
CDR3 DNA: TGTGCCAGCAGTACTCAAGGACTAGCGGGTTACAATGAGCAGTTCTTC
CDR3 protein: CASSTQGLAGYNEQFF

D gene: -
V gene: TRBV20-1
clone size: -
J gene: TRBJ1-6
CDR3 DNA: TGCAGTGCTACCCCGTCAGGAACAAATTCACCCCTCCACTTT
CDR3 protein: CSATPSGTNSPLHF

D gene: -
V gene: TRBV28
clone size: -
J gene: TRBJ1-4
CDR3 DNA: TGTGCCAGCACTCTCCCCGGGGGGGGGGCTAATGAAAAACTGTTTTTT
CDR3 protein: CASTLPGGGANEKLFF

D gene: TRBD1
V gene: TRBV28
clone size: -
J gene: TRBJ2-7
CDR3 DNA: TGTGCCAGCAGTGTAACAGGGGTGCCCTACGAGCAGTACTTC
CDR3 protein: CASSVTGVPYEQYF